This entry lists 12 T cell receptor beta chains sequenced from one sample in a study of T cell responses to AZD1222 COVID-19 vaccine. Profiling relied on immunoSEQ multiplex PCR, and the TCRdb table lists in-frame clones only, not all of them. The sample contains about 260,000 clones, more than 80% of which appear only once. Sequencing used peripheral blood, obtained on day 0 of AZD1222 vaccination. The source is an adult in good health.

The chain has TRBV3-1 (or the pseudogene TRBV3-2) and TRBJ2-3, with D tentatively TRBD2 (5 bases). The V gene's germline CDR1 is LGHDT and CDR2 YNNKEL (reference sequence). V was clipped by 3 bases and J by 2 bases, with 9 bases between them. The CDR3 is made up of 14 amino acids. Here the CDR3 reads CASSHGLPTDTQYF. Here the CDR3 DNA reads TGTGCCAGCAGCCACGGACTTCCCACAGATACGCAGTATTTT.

V and J are TRBV6-6 and TRBJ1-5, with 7 bases that match TRBD1. Germline values: CDR1 MNHNY, CDR2 SVGAGI (reference sequence). The CDR3 extends over 13 amino acids. The V segment lost 7 bases and the J segment 6 bases; nucleotides outside the gene matches: 6. The CDR3 DNA reads TGTGCCAGCACCCACAGGGGAGGTCAGCCCCAGCATTTT. It encodes CASTHRGGQPQHF.

This clone has only one observation. V and J are TRBV5-1 and TRBJ1-2; D gene uncertain. Germline loops: CDR1 SGHRS, CDR2 YFSETQ. V lost 0 bases and J 3 bases, leaving 3 bases between the germline ends. CDR3 size: 12 residues. The CDR3: CASSLDHYGYTF. The CDR3 DNA follows: TGCGCCAGCAGCTTGGACCACTATGGCTACACCTTC.

This clone was seen once. V gene TRBV5-1 combines with J gene TRBJ1-1, with 8 bases aligning to TRBD1. With 8 bases clipped from V and 7 bases from J, the junction kept 7 bases outside the gene matches. Germline V CDR1 and CDR2: SGHRS, YFSETQ. The CDR3 extends over 12 amino acids. The CDR3 region is CASTDREDEAFF. CDR3 nucleotides: TGCGCCAGTACGGACAGGGAGGATGAAGCTTTCTTT.

The V gene is TRBV28, the J gene TRBJ2-6; no definite D call. The germline CDR1 and CDR2 sequences are MDHEN and SYDVKM. CDR3 length: 13 residues. Trimming stripped 4 bases from V and 3 bases from J, with 4 bases between. The CDR3 region is CASSWNGANVLTF. The CDR3 DNA follows: TGTGCCAGCAGTTGGAATGGGGCCAACGTCCTGACTTTC.

The chain recombines TRBV11-2 with TRBJ2-7; 11 positions match TRBD1. CDR3 length equals 15 residues. Looked up from germline, CDR1 is SGHAT and CDR2 is FQNNGV. V lost 4 bases to trimming and J lost 3 bases; unmatched junction nucleotides: 5. CDR3 nucleotide sequence: TGTGCCAGCAGCTCAGGGGACAGGGGGGACTACGAGCAGTACTTC. The encoded protein is CASSSGDRGDYEQYF. The entire variable domain, with the rest obtained from reference TRBV11-2 and TRBJ2-7, is as follows: EAGVAQSPRYKIIEKRQSVAFWCNPISGHATLYWYQQILGQGPKLLIQFQNNGVVDDSQLPKDRFSAERLKGVDSTLKIQPAKLEDSAVYLCASSSGDRGDYEQYFGPGTRLTVT.

The V gene is TRBV6-5, the J gene TRBJ2-7; 8 bases align to TRBD2. V was clipped by 4 bases and J by 6 bases; unmatched bases: 5. Germline V gene data show CDR1 as MNHEY and CDR2 as SVGAGI. The CDR3 totals 13 residues. The CDR3 DNA reads TGTGCCAGCAGTTCAGCGGGAGTTGTCGAGCAGTACTTC. This codes for CASSSAGVVEQYF.

V and J are TRBV9 and TRBJ2-7, with 11 bases matching TRBD2. The CDR3 contains 16 residues. The germline gives CDR1 SGDLS, CDR2 YYNGEE. V shed 2 bases, J shed 2 bases, and the junction held 6 bases outside the gene matches. This CDR3 reads CASSVRGTSGTYEQYF. The CDR3 DNA is TGTGCCAGCAGCGTGCGGGGGACTAGCGGAACCTACGAGCAGTACTTC.

The chain combines TRBV5-1 with TRBJ1-1; D is unresolved. The CDR3 length is 13 residues. Trimming removed 6 bases from V and 4 bases from J, with 13 bases in between. Per the germline V gene, CDR1 is SGHRS and CDR2 is YFSETQ. CDR3: CASNRTPGTEAFF. CDR3 in DNA: TGCGCCAGCAACCGAACTCCCGGCACTGAAGCTTTCTTT.

The chain carries TRBV9 and TRBJ2-5, with 7 positions matching TRBD2. Germline-derived CDR1 and CDR2 are SGDLS and YYNGEE. CDR3 length: 14 residues. The ends lost 0 bases at V and 5 bases at J; junction bases unmatched: 4. As DNA, the CDR3 is TGTGCCAGCAGCGTAGCGGGGGGACTTGAGACCCAGTACTTC. This sequence encodes CASSVAGGLETQYF. The full variable domain, in which reference TRBV9 and TRBJ2-5 provide the parts outside the CDR3, is DSGVTQTPKHLITATGQRVTLRCSPRSGDLSVYWYQQSLDQGLQFLIQYYNGEERAKGNILERFSAQQFPDLHSELNLSSLELGDSALYFCASSVAGGLETQYFGPGTRLLVL.

The V gene is TRBV7-2, the J gene TRBJ1-3, with D unresolved. V was pared by 7 bases and J by 4 bases, with 11 bases between. Germline-derived CDR1 and CDR2 are SGHTA and FQGNSA. CDR3 length: 13 amino acids. CDR3 bases: TGTGCCAGCACCCGGGAAAAGGGAAACACCATATATTTT. Protein product: CASTREKGNTIYF.

CDR3 sequence reads: CASSPSTGGSYEQYF. The CDR3 nucleotides read TGTGCCAGCAGCCCCTCGACAGGGGGAAGCTACGAGCAGTACTTC. The V gene is TRBV28, the J gene TRBJ2-7; 9 nucleotides align to TRBD1. Germline assignment: CDR1 MDHEN and CDR2 SYDVKM. V trimming: 6 bases; J trimming: 3 bases; junction bases outside the gene matches: 9. The CDR3 contains 15 residues.